This T cell receptor (beta chain) was recorded in a study of blood T cell repertoires in COVID-19. Study as a whole: Acute and convalescent COVID-19 samples came from the United States, Italy and Spain. Sample material is recorded as cDNA or gDNA derived from T cells, B-cell-depleted T cells, or PBMCs.

The CDR3 contains 17 residues. V was trimmed by 0 bases and J by 2 bases, leaving 11 bases between them. The germline V gene has CDR1 LGHDT and CDR2 YNNKEL (reference sequence). Original processing notes: Estimates of nucleated cell counts were drawn from the amplification of reference gene primers. Data came from immunoSEQ multiplex PCR; TCRdb stores just in-frame clones and leaves some out. V and J calls and clone size are copied from that table; D and trimming were computed from the DNA. This sample has just under 250,000 clones, with more than 75% found just once. This sequence originates from a woman in her thirties who had recovered from COVID-19. Material for sequencing was peripheral blood. This sequence joins TRBV3-1 (or the pseudogene TRBV3-2) and TRBJ2-6, with D perhaps matching TRBD2 (5 bases). CDR3 nucleotide sequence: TGTGCCAGCAGCCAAGATCGGAGGCAGGCTGGGGCCAACGTCCTGACTTTC. Protein: CASSQDRRQAGANVLTF.